One sample yielded the 27 T cell receptor beta chains listed below, sequenced in a study of CD8 T cells in ankylosing spondylitis. TCRdb reprocessed the 5' RACE reads with MiXCR, giving one entry per CDR3 protein. The sample shows a few hundred thousand distinct CDR3 sequences, about a fifth of them seen only once. Study-level points and caveats: What seemed typical of ankylosing spondylitis blood was a TCR beta motif built from about eight highly homologous variants.

The antigens of these receptors remain unknown. Sequenced input: blood, either unsorted or a sorted T cell fraction (not recorded which). The receptors originated from a male donor with ankylosing spondylitis.

This clonotype came up a few times. The CDR3 here is CASRKTVGAGGGELFF. CDR3 coding DNA: TGTGCCAGCAGAAAAACCGTCGGGGCGGGAGGAGGGGAGCTGTTTTTT. The V and J genes are TRBV12-3 or TRBV12-4 and TRBJ2-2, with 8 positions matching TRBD2. The ends lost 6 bases at V and 8 bases at J; junction bases unmatched: 14. The CDR3 covers 16 residues.

The chain employs TRBV27 and TRBJ2-7, with 11 bases identical to TRBD1. Unmatched junction bases numbered 7, after V lost 3 bases and J lost 6 bases. Germline V gene lookup returns CDR1 MNHEY and CDR2 SMNVEV (reference sequence). CDR3 length equals 15 residues. The CDR3 DNA follows: TGTGCCAGCAGTTTTTCGGACAGGGGGCGCTTCGAGCAGTACTTC. Amino acid sequence: CASSFSDRGRFEQYF.

As regards this clonotype: Just one base apart from a much larger clone, this may be a read error. CDR3 residues: CIVERERYEQYF. The CDR3 region has the DNA TGCATCGTTGAACGGGAGCGCTACGAGCAGTACTTC. The genes are TRBV29-1 and TRBJ2-7; a weak D match, TRBD2 (6 bases). The CDR3 consists of 12 residues. Germline V lookup: CDR1 SQVTM, CDR2 ANQGSEA.

Comments on this clonotype: Compared with germline, one end of the junction differs, possibly owing to a read error. This CDR3 is CSAESRTEGDTQYF. In DNA form, the CDR3 reads TGTAGTGCTGAGTCGCGGACTGAGGGAGATACGCAGTATTTT. The rearrangement links TRBV20-1 to TRBJ2-3; D possibly corresponds to TRBD2 (5 bases). CDR3 length: 14 residues. The germline gives CDR1 DFQATT, CDR2 SNEGSKA (reference sequence).

V gene TRBV5-6 combines with J gene TRBJ2-1; 10 bases are shared with TRBD2. The CDR3 runs to 17 residues. With V trimmed by 0 bases and J by 0 bases, 3 bases remained unmatched. Per the germline V gene, CDR1 is SGHDT and CDR2 is YYEEEE. CDR3 DNA: TGTGCCAGCAGCTTGGCTCTAGCGGGAGTCTCCTACAATGAGCAGTTCTTC. It encodes CASSLALAGVSYNEQFF.

The V and J genes are TRBV29-1 and TRBJ1-4; D gene unclear. Germline lookup yields CDR1 SQVTM and CDR2 ANQGSEA. The CDR3 has 14 residues. Between the trimmed V and J ends, which lost 4 bases and 0 bases, there was a span of 9 bases. CDR3 loop: CSVAGVATNEKLFF. In DNA form, the CDR3 reads TGCAGCGTTGCGGGAGTTGCAACTAATGAAAAACTGTTTTTT.

The chain combines TRBV7-9 with TRBJ2-7; 9 positions agree with TRBD1. The germline V gene has CDR1 SEHNR and CDR2 FQNEAQ (reference sequence). The CDR3 is 14 residues long. With V trimmed by 5 bases and J by 6 bases, 8 bases remained unmatched. The CDR3 is CASSKGQGLSEQYF. The DNA for the CDR3 is TGTGCCAGCAGCAAGGGACAGGGCCTGTCCGAGCAGTACTTC.

This clonotype was counted ten times or more. The rearrangement joins TRBV20-1 to TRBJ2-1; 7 bases fit TRBD2. Trimming cost V 0 bases and J 4 bases; bases outside gene matches: 3. The CDR3 has 14 amino acids. Germline CDR1 reads DFQATT; CDR2 reads SNEGSKA (reference sequence). The chain's CDR3 is CSAREPSGYNEQFF. CDR3 DNA sequence: TGCAGTGCTAGAGAGCCTAGCGGATACAATGAGCAGTTCTTC.

The gene calls are TRBV7-2 and TRBJ2-3, with D perhaps TRBD2 (5 bases). The germline V gene has CDR1 SGHTA and CDR2 FQGNSA. There are 14 residues in the CDR3. V lost 5 bases, J lost 0 bases, and 9 bases lay in between. CDR3 in DNA: TGTGCCAGCAGCCAATGGACTAGCACAGATACGCAGTATTTT. It codes for CASSQWTSTDTQYF.

This clonotype was picked up a small number of times. The chain recombines TRBV6-5 with TRBJ2-2, with TRBD2 matching over 7 bases. Trimming cost V 4 bases and J 3 bases; bases outside gene matches: 5. CDR3 length: 15 residues. Germline V gene sequence: CDR1 MNHEY, CDR2 SVGAGI. The chain's CDR3 is CASSFGLVYTGELFF. The DNA of the CDR3 is TGTGCCAGCAGTTTTGGACTAGTTTACACCGGGGAGCTGTTTTTT.

This clonotype came up a few times. J is TRBJ1-1 and V is TRBV6-5; the D is unclear. CDR3 size: 12 residues. The V end lost 6 bases, the J end lost 2 bases, and 7 bases lay between the germline ends. The germline V gene has CDR1 MNHEY and CDR2 SVGAGI. The CDR3 reads CASRVGNTEAFF. In nucleotides, the CDR3 is TGTGCCAGCAGGGTGGGCAACACTGAAGCTTTCTTT.

In this sample, this clonotype turned up many times. The chain uses TRBV30 and TRBJ1-4; D is unclear. Germline-derived CDR1 and CDR2 are GTSNPN and SVGIG (reference sequence). The V end was cut by 0 bases, the J end by 2 bases, with 1 base between. The CDR3 runs to 12 residues. The DNA of the CDR3 is TGTGCCTGGAGTGTGACTAATGAAAAACTGTTTTTT. Translation: CAWSVTNEKLFF.

The chain employs TRBV6-2 or TRBV6-3 and TRBJ1-1; no clear D gene. V lost 2 bases and J 7 bases, leaving 14 bases between the germline ends. The CDR3 length is 14 residues. Germline CDR1 MNHEY, CDR2 SVGEGT. The CDR3 loop reads CASSYGGGIGEAFF. The CDR3 DNA sequence: TGTGCCAGCAGTTACGGAGGAGGGATCGGTGAAGCTTTCTTT.

The chain has TRBV7-2 and TRBJ2-2; 9 nucleotides agree with TRBD2. This CDR3 spans 15 amino acids. After removal of 5 bases from V and 5 bases from J, the junction contained 6 bases not matched to a gene. In germline, CDR1 is SGHTA, CDR2 FQGNSA. The CDR3 DNA reads TGTGCCAGCAGCCCTAGCGGGATCGCTACCGGGGAGCTGTTTTTT. This codes for CASSPSGIATGELFF.

This clonotype has a count of ten or more. The chain combines TRBV29-1 with TRBJ2-7; 10 nucleotides align to TRBD2. The germline CDR1 and CDR2 sequences are SQVTM and ANQGSEA. The CDR3 consists of 13 residues. V was pared by 6 bases and J by 5 bases, with 7 bases of the junction left unmatched. The CDR3 nucleotides read TGCAGCGTGACTGGACTAGCGGTCCACGAGCAGTACTTC. Its translation is CSVTGLAVHEQYF.

This clonotype was counted only a few times. V is TRBV29-1 and J is TRBJ1-2; D gene uncertain. The CDR3 has 12 amino acids. V dropped 2 bases and J dropped 4 bases, with 8 bases sitting between them. Germline V CDR1 and CDR2: SQVTM, ANQGSEA. CDR3 protein: CSVEHSAYGYTF. The CDR3 DNA follows: TGCAGCGTTGAACACAGCGCCTATGGCTACACCTTC.

This clonotype was detected only a few times. The V and J genes are TRBV5-1 and TRBJ2-7; D unresolved. The V end was cut by 2 bases, the J end by 5 bases, with 14 bases between. Germline assignment: CDR1 SGHRS and CDR2 YFSETQ. CDR3 length equals 14 residues. CDR3 coding DNA: TGCGCCAGCAGCTTTGATAGCTGGAACAACGAGCAGTACTTC. This translates into CASSFDSWNNEQYF.

This clonotype was counted a single time. The chain joins TRBV28 to TRBJ2-7; 15 bases align to TRBD2. The CDR3 is made up of 20 amino acids. Germline loops: CDR1 MDHEN, CDR2 SYDVKM. V lost 3 bases and J lost 4; bases outside the gene matches: 16. The CDR3 nucleotides read TGTGCCAGCAGTTTCCTCGTCCGGACTAGCGGGAGGGCCAAACGATACGAGCAGTACTTC. Its protein product is CASSFLVRTSGRAKRYEQYF.

The chain has TRBV12-3 or TRBV12-4 and TRBJ2-7, with D possibly being TRBD2 (6 bases). The V end was cut by 3 bases, the J end by 6 bases, with 15 bases between. The CDR3 runs 14 residues. The CDR3 DNA sequence: TGTGCCAGCAGTTTTGGGGACTCGATGAGCGAGCAGTACTTC. This gives the protein CASSFGDSMSEQYF.

This clonotype was detected a few times. This sequence joins TRBV4-1 and TRBJ2-1; TRBD2 matches at 7 bases. V was clipped by 1 base and J by 1 base; unmatched bases: 7. Germline V CDR1 and CDR2: MGHRA, YSYEKL. The CDR3 has 17 amino acids. The CDR3 DNA is TGCGCCAGCAGCCAAGTGTTGGCGGGAGTATCCTACAATGAGCAGTTCTTC. Amino acids: CASSQVLAGVSYNEQFF.

The chain uses TRBV6-2 or TRBV6-3 and TRBJ2-3, with 7 nucleotides matching TRBD1. The CDR3 length is 13 residues. The germline V gene has CDR1 MNHEY and CDR2 SVGEGT. The ends lost 8 bases at V and 6 bases at J; junction bases unmatched: 8. CDR3 protein: CASGRDRVDTQYF. CDR3 in DNA: TGTGCCAGCGGTCGAGACAGGGTCGATACGCAGTATTTT.

This clonotype appeared a few times. The rearrangement joins TRBV12-3 or TRBV12-4 to TRBJ2-7; 9 bases are shared with TRBD1. The CDR3 has 17 residues. The ends lost 0 bases at V and 4 bases at J; junction bases unmatched: 10. The CDR3 spells CASSLALGQGAGYEQYF. CDR3 coding DNA: TGTGCCAGCAGTTTAGCGCTGGGACAGGGAGCGGGATACGAGCAGTACTTC.

This clonotype was counted between two and nine times. The chain links TRBV4-1 to TRBJ1-5, with TRBD1 matching over 9 bases. V lost 4 bases, J lost 4 bases, and 5 bases stayed unmatched. This CDR3 is built from 15 residues. The germline gives CDR1 MGHRA, CDR2 YSYEKL. The CDR3 sequence is CASSLTGTGNQPQHF. The CDR3 DNA is TGCGCCAGCAGCCTTACCGGGACAGGGAATCAGCCCCAGCATTTT.

This clonotype was seen once. The rearrangement links TRBV29-1 to TRBJ2-7, with 7 bases matching TRBD1. After removal of 5 bases from V and 3 bases from J, the junction contained 7 bases not matched to a gene. The CDR3 is 13 residues long. Looked up from germline, CDR1 is SQVTM and CDR2 is ANQGSEA. The CDR3 loop reads CSVSRDSNYEQYF. The CDR3 DNA reads TGCAGCGTTTCCCGGGACAGCAACTACGAGCAGTACTTC.

The CDR3 reads CASSPGQHTDTQYF. In DNA form, the CDR3 reads TGCGCCAGCAGCCCGGGACAGCACACAGATACGCAGTATTTT. The rearrangement links TRBV5-1 to TRBJ2-3; 7 bases line up with TRBD1. Germline loops: CDR1 SGHRS, CDR2 YFSETQ. V shed 4 bases, J shed 2 bases, and the junction held 4 bases outside the gene matches. The CDR3 spans 14 residues.

This clonotype came up a few times. The chain is built from TRBV27 and TRBJ2-1; TRBD2 might be the D (6 bases). Germline V CDR1 and CDR2: MNHEY, SMNVEV (reference sequence). The CDR3 covers 14 residues. Deletions cut 5 bases from V and 7 bases from J, with 15 bases between. The CDR3: CASSNPGRWNEQFF. CDR3 coding DNA: TGTGCCAGCAGTAATCCCGGGAGATGGAATGAGCAGTTCTTC.

This clonotype was seen a handful of times. The chain links TRBV7-3 to TRBJ2-3, with 7 bases aligning to TRBD2. There are 15 residues in the CDR3. Germline loops: CDR1 SGHTA, CDR2 FQGTGA. The ends lost 7 bases at V and 4 bases at J; junction bases unmatched: 11. For the CDR3, the DNA is TGTGCCAGCAAACTACGGGCGGGAGTACCAGATACGCAGTATTTT. Protein: CASKLRAGVPDTQYF.